Below, 32 T cell receptor beta chains from the same sample are listed, as sequenced in a study of vaccination and CD4 T cells after COVID-19. Treatment specified: 10-day PBMC culture with coronavirus spike peptide pools or control peptides (ViraFEST assay). Oncomine TCR Beta short-read sequencing was applied to DNA from cultured CD4+ T cells. In TCRdb, the PCR reads were re-called with MiXCR into one record per CDR3 protein. The sample carries about 25,000 distinct CDR3 sequences, approximately 40% recorded once. What these receptors recognize is not known. Sequencing was carried out using CD4+ T cells from blood, cultured in vitro. The receptors originated from a human donor who had recovered from COVID-19.

The chain couples TRBV6-5 to TRBJ1-1; D gene unclear. CDR3 length equals 14 residues. The V end lost 2 bases, the J end lost 1 base, and 8 bases lay between the germline ends. Germline V gene data show CDR1 as MNHEY and CDR2 as SVGAGI. DNA of the CDR3: TGTGCCAGCAGTTACCGTTTGGGGAACACTGAAGCTTTCTTT. Translated: CASSYRLGNTEAFF.

This clonotype turned up a few times. V is TRBV2 and J is TRBJ2-2; D unresolved. The germline V and J ends were trimmed by 7 bases and 0 bases, with 12 bases remaining between them. The CDR3 totals 15 residues. CDR1 and CDR2 from the germline V gene are SNHLY and FYNNEI. CDR3 DNA sequence: TGTGCCAGCAAGGCGGAGACATCGAACACCGGGGAGCTGTTTTTT. Its translation is CASKAETSNTGELFF.

This clonotype was picked up a small number of times. The rearrangement uses TRBV20-1 and TRBJ2-1; TRBD2 matches 9 bases. This CDR3 region has 16 residues. V lost 2 bases and J lost 3; bases outside the gene matches: 8. CDR1 and CDR2 (germline): DFQATT, SNEGSKA (reference sequence). The CDR3 DNA follows: TGCAGTGCTAGACATCGGTCTAGCGGGGTCTACAATGAGCAGTTCTTC. The encoded protein is CSARHRSSGVYNEQFF.

This clonotype was found a few times. The chain recombines TRBV28 with TRBJ2-1, with 8 positions matching TRBD2. V lost 11 bases, J lost 2 bases, and 11 bases stayed unmatched. This CDR3 spans 15 amino acids. The germline V gene has CDR1 MDHEN and CDR2 SYDVKM. CDR3 loop: CALNRPGGAYNEQFF. In nucleotides, the CDR3 is TGTGCCCTCAACCGTCCGGGGGGGGCCTACAATGAGCAGTTCTTC.

The V call is TRBV27, the J call TRBJ2-1, with 16 nucleotides matching TRBD2. The CDR3 is 18 amino acids. Germline CDR1 and CDR2: MNHEY and SMNVEV (reference sequence). Trimming at V came to 6 bases and at J to 9 bases, leaving 14 bases not matched to a gene. The CDR3 protein is CASSPGIPGLAGGFEQFF. The CDR3 DNA sequence: TGTGCCAGCAGCCCGGGGATTCCGGGACTAGCGGGGGGGTTTGAGCAGTTCTTC.

The chain couples TRBV7-2 to TRBJ1-1, with a possible D match to TRBD1 (6 bases). The germline V and J ends were trimmed by 1 base and 1 base, with 10 bases remaining between them. The CDR3 runs 15 residues. Germline V gene lookup returns CDR1 SGHTA and CDR2 FQGNSA. The CDR3 here is CASSLDGGANTEAFF. The CDR3 DNA sequence: TGTGCCAGCAGCTTAGATGGGGGGGCGAACACTGAAGCTTTCTTT.

The chain carries TRBV28 and TRBJ2-7; D unclear. This CDR3 comprises 12 residues. With 4 bases removed from V and 5 bases from J, the gap between germline ends came to 9 bases. Germline CDR1 reads MDHEN; CDR2 reads SYDVKM. The DNA for the CDR3 is TGTGCCAGCAGTTCCCCCAGCCACGAGCAGTACTTC. It encodes CASSSPSHEQYF.

This rearrangement joins TRBV15 to TRBJ2-5, with 10 bases aligning to TRBD2. The length of the CDR3 is 16 residues. Germline assignment: CDR1 LNHNV and CDR2 YYDKDF (reference sequence). V gave up 4 bases and J gave up 4 bases; unmatched junction bases: 9. CDR3 nucleotide sequence: TGTGCCACCAGCACCCGGACTAGCGGAGGGGGAGAGACCCAGTACTTC. As protein: CATSTRTSGGGETQYF.

The chain employs TRBV24-1 and TRBJ2-5, with D possibly TRBD2 on 5 matching bases. Germline V gene data show CDR1 as KGHDR and CDR2 as SFDVKD. CDR3 size: 16 residues. Trimming left V 1 base short and J 1 base short, with 12 bases between. For the CDR3, the DNA is TGTGCCACCAGTGATTTCGCGCCGGGGTCCCAAGAGACCCAGTACTTC. It specifies CATSDFAPGSQETQYF.

The CDR3 coding sequence is TGTGCCAGCAGCTTGGTACTTTCCACCGGGGAGCTGTTTTTT. As protein: CASSLVLSTGELFF. The chain is built from TRBV7-2 and TRBJ2-2; no clear D. The CDR3 runs to 14 residues. CDR1 SGHTA and CDR2 FQGNSA come from the germline V gene. V gave up 3 bases and J gave up 4 bases, with 9 bases separating them.

In its sample, this clonotype was seen a few times. V is TRBV7-6 and J is TRBJ2-1, with D perhaps TRBD2 (6 bases). The CDR3 extends over 18 amino acids. V dropped 3 bases and J dropped 5 bases, with 23 bases sitting between them. Germline V lookup: CDR1 SGHVS, CDR2 FNYEAQ. CDR3 sequence (DNA): TGTGCCAGCAGCTTGGATAGAACTAGCCCCTGGGACGACAATGAGCAGTTCTTC. Its translation is CASSLDRTSPWDDNEQFF.

The chain is built from TRBV6-5 and TRBJ2-7, with 8 positions matching TRBD2. CDR1 and CDR2 from the germline V gene are MNHEY and SVGAGI. V shed 4 bases, J shed 3 bases, and the junction held 11 bases outside the gene matches. This CDR3 comprises 16 residues. CDR3 in DNA: TGTGCCAGCAGTTCCGCGGAGCGGGAGCATCGCTACGAGCAGTACTTC. Translating it yields CASSSAEREHRYEQYF.

The V gene is TRBV6-1, the J gene TRBJ1-2, with D maybe TRBD1 (6 bases). Trimming cost V 7 bases and J 7 bases, with 10 bases left between them. This CDR3 is 11 amino acids long. CDR1 is MNHNS and CDR2 is SASEGT in the germline V gene. CDR3 bases: TGTGCCAGCACCCAGGGGTTTGGCTACACCTTC. Amino acids: CASTQGFGYTF.

The chain uses TRBV7-9 and TRBJ2-4; 8 positions agree with TRBD1. Per germline, CDR1 SEHNR and CDR2 FQNEAQ (reference sequence). The CDR3 consists of 19 residues. V lost 3 bases to trimming and J lost 0 bases; unmatched junction nucleotides: 13. The CDR3 coding sequence is TGTGCCAGCAGCTTTGTAGGGACAGGTGGGACTCTAGCCAAAAACATTCAGTACTTC. It specifies CASSFVGTGGTLAKNIQYF.

The chain recombines TRBV20-1 with TRBJ2-5, with 8 bases matching TRBD2. Per germline, CDR1 DFQATT and CDR2 SNEGSKA (reference sequence). This CDR3 region has 16 residues. The trim removed 3 bases at V and 4 bases at J, leaving 13 bases unmatched. Written as DNA, the CDR3 is TGCAGTGCTAGGTTAATAGGCGGGGGGCAGGGAGAGACCCAGTACTTC. This encodes CSARLIGGGQGETQYF.

This clonotype was counted only a few times. This chain joins TRBV6-5 and TRBJ1-1, with D uncertain. V shed 2 bases and J shed 6 bases, with 10 bases lying between them. Germline lookup yields CDR1 MNHEY and CDR2 SVGAGI. The CDR3 is 13 residues long. CDR3 sequence reads: CASSYDHRAEAFF. CDR3 nucleotides: TGTGCCAGCAGTTACGACCATAGAGCTGAAGCTTTCTTT.

This clonotype appeared once. The chain is built from TRBV20-1 and TRBJ2-2; 16 nucleotides match TRBD2. Trimming at V came to 1 base and at J to 6 bases, leaving 8 bases not matched to a gene. This CDR3 is 18 amino acids long. Germline CDR1 and CDR2: DFQATT and SNEGSKA (reference sequence). CDR3 sequence: CSARVPGLAGGPAGELFF. CDR3 DNA: TGCAGTGCTAGAGTCCCGGGACTAGCGGGGGGGCCAGCCGGGGAGCTGTTTTTT.

The chain links TRBV20-1 to TRBJ2-7; the D is unclear. The CDR3 has 14 amino acids. V was pared by 6 bases and J by 5 bases, with 20 bases between. Per germline, CDR1 DFQATT and CDR2 SNEGSKA (reference sequence). This chain's CDR3 is CSAPTVGVWDEQYF. The CDR3, as DNA: TGCAGTGCCCCGACCGTTGGAGTTTGGGACGAGCAGTACTTC.

This chain joins TRBV6-1 and TRBJ2-1; D perhaps matches TRBD2 (7 bases). Germline CDR1 reads MNHNS; CDR2 reads SASEGT. V was cut by 5 bases and J by 6 bases, with 14 bases left in between. The CDR3 spans 14 residues. In DNA, the CDR3 is TGTGCCAGCAGTAGGGGGGGCAGAGTCAATGAGCAGTTCTTC. The encoded protein is CASSRGGRVNEQFF.

The rearrangement uses TRBV30 and TRBJ1-1, with 7 positions matching TRBD1. J gave up 2 bases and V 2 bases, and 5 bases lay outside the gene matches. This CDR3 is 14 amino acids long. Per the germline V gene, CDR1 is GTSNPN and CDR2 is SVGIG (reference sequence). The CDR3, as DNA: TGTGCCTGGAGTAAGAACAGGGGCAACACTGAAGCTTTCTTT. This codes for CAWSKNRGNTEAFF.

This clonotype has a handful of counts. CDR3 sequence reads: CASSLVTGNTEAFF. DNA for the CDR3: TGTGCCAGCAGCTTGGTGACAGGGAACACTGAAGCTTTCTTT. The gene calls are TRBV6-1 and TRBJ1-1, with a weak D call TRBD1 (6 bases). V lost 6 bases and J lost 1, with 12 bases in between. Germline CDR1 is MNHNS and CDR2 is SASEGT. The CDR3 runs to 14 residues.

In this sample, this clonotype turned up once. The conserved closing phenylalanine or tryptophan is absent in this CDR3, likely reflecting a read error. The chain combines TRBV19 with TRBJ1-2, with no clear D. V was clipped by 6 bases and J by 1 base, with 12 bases between them. The CDR3 sequence is 14 residues long. CDR1 is LNHDA, CDR2 SQIVND, per germline (reference sequence). CDR3 sequence: CASRPLGSNYGYTL. In nucleotides, the CDR3 is TGTGCCAGTAGACCTCTCGGGAGTAACTATGGCTACACCCTC.

This clonotype has just a few counts. This chain uses TRBV6-1 with TRBJ2-7; 7 positions agree with TRBD2. CDR3 size: 16 residues. The germline gives CDR1 MNHNS, CDR2 SASEGT. V gave up 7 bases and J gave up 6 bases; unmatched junction bases: 18. In DNA, the CDR3 is TGTGCCAGCACTACAACGGAGCGACTAGCATCGAGCGAGCAGTACTTC. Protein: CASTTTERLASSEQYF.

This rearrangement joins TRBV28 to TRBJ1-2; D is possibly TRBD1 (5 bases). The CDR3 covers 14 residues. Germline V lookup: CDR1 MDHEN, CDR2 SYDVKM. Trimming took 6 bases from V and 0 from J, leaving 11 bases between them. CDR3 DNA sequence: TGTGCCAGCAGGGAGTTCAGGGCTAACTATGGCTACACCTTC. Translation gives CASREFRANYGYTF.

This clonotype has only a few counts. The rearrangement uses TRBV28 and TRBJ1-2; D possibly corresponds to TRBD1 (5 bases). The length of the CDR3 is 12 residues. V lost 7 bases, J lost 2 bases, and 8 bases lay in between. CDR1 and CDR2 (germline): MDHEN, SYDVKM. CDR3 nucleotide sequence: TGTGCCAGCAAGGGGACCAACTATGGCTACACCTTC. As protein: CASKGTNYGYTF.

The CDR3 DNA follows: TGTGCCAGCAGTGAAGCTCTACGGGGGGGCCGGGAGACCCAGTACTTC. Translating it yields CASSEALRGGRETQYF. V usage is TRBV2 and J usage is TRBJ2-5; 8 bases match TRBD2. The junction had 8 bases not matched to a gene; V was cut back by 0 bases and J by 5 bases. CDR3 length: 16 amino acids. CDR1 and CDR2 from the germline V gene are SNHLY and FYNNEI.

This clonotype was seen only a few times. CDR3 amino acids: CASSFRENTEAFF. The DNA for the CDR3 is TGTGCCAGCAGCTTTAGAGAGAACACTGAAGCTTTCTTT. This chain uses TRBV7-9 with TRBJ1-1, with D unresolved. Germline V CDR1 and CDR2: SEHNR, FQNEAQ (reference sequence). The CDR3 extends over 13 amino acids. V was clipped by 3 bases and J by 1 base, with 6 bases between them.

This rearrangement joins TRBV20-1 to TRBJ1-1; no reliable D call. This CDR3 comprises 14 residues. V dropped 3 bases and J dropped 1 base, with 12 bases sitting between them. CDR1 is DFQATT and CDR2 is SNEGSKA in the germline V gene (reference sequence). The CDR3 bases are TGCAGTGCTAGTATACAGCGCCAGAACACTGAAGCTTTCTTT. It is translated as CSASIQRQNTEAFF.

This clonotype was seen only a few times. V usage is TRBV2 and J usage is TRBJ1-1; the match to TRBD1 covers 7 bases. Germline V gene data show CDR1 as SNHLY and CDR2 as FYNNEI. Trimming took 6 bases from V and 2 from J; bases not matched to a gene: 3. The CDR3 runs to 13 residues. The CDR3 nucleotides read TGTGCCAGCAGCGGACAGGTAAACACTGAAGCTTTCTTT. This codes for CASSGQVNTEAFF.

This clonotype was seen more than once but under ten times. The rearrangement links TRBV10-3 to TRBJ1-1, with D tentatively TRBD1 (6 bases). CDR1 and CDR2 (germline): ENHRY, SYGVKD. The CDR3 extends over 14 amino acids. V was trimmed by 6 bases and J by 2 bases, leaving 13 bases between them. CDR3: CAISQDSSNTEAFF. As DNA, the CDR3 is TGTGCCATCAGCCAGGACAGTAGTAACACTGAAGCTTTCTTT.

The chain recombines TRBV6-1 with TRBJ2-3; no firm D call. Germline V lookup: CDR1 MNHNS, CDR2 SASEGT. V shed 8 bases and J shed 0 bases, with 9 bases lying between them. The CDR3 extends over 13 amino acids. The CDR3 bases are TGTGCCAGCGGTATAGGGAGCACAGATACGCAGTATTTT. Residues: CASGIGSTDTQYF.

This clonotype was counted between two and nine times. The rearrangement joins TRBV7-8 to TRBJ1-5; TRBD1 might be the D (5 bases). The CDR3 is made up of 13 amino acids. V was trimmed by 5 bases and J by 4 bases, leaving 9 bases between them. The germline V gene encodes CDR1 SGHVS and CDR2 FQNEAQ. CDR3 sequence reads: CASSHRQNQPQHF. The CDR3 DNA reads as TGTGCCAGCAGCCACCGACAGAATCAGCCCCAGCATTTT.